This is a list of T cell receptor beta chains from one sample in a study of shared clonotypes between healthy human individuals. This table comes from immunoSEQ multiplex PCR, and its TCRdb copy is limited to in-frame clones, with some not included. The sample lists around 2.1 million clones, under 97% occurring once. Sequencing input: naive CD4+ T cells sorted from blood. The receptors originated from a man between 18 and 29 years old in good health. The CDR3 runs from the conserved cysteine through the conserved F or W. A D gene is named only where the DNA matches it firmly. Clone size is given for some rows only: seen once, a few or many times, or a class if the clone is expanded.

V: TRBV7-8
size: .
D: .
J: TRBJ2-5
CDR3: CASSSLGPETQYF
DNA: TGTGCCAGCAGCTCCCTCGGGCCAGAGACCCAGTACTTC

V: TRBV7-8
size: .
D: TRBD1
J: TRBJ2-1
CDR3: CASSLGDRGRWDEQFF
DNA: TGTGCCAGCAGCTTAGGCGACAGGGGACGTTGGGATGAGCAGTTCTTC

V: TRBV7-2
size: .
D: TRBD1
J: TRBJ1-1
CDR3: CASSQDRVVLEAFF
DNA: TGTGCCAGCAGCCAAGACAGGGTAGTCCTCGAAGCTTTCTTT

V: TRBV5-1
size: .
D: .
J: TRBJ2-5
CDR3: CASSRGTVETQYF
DNA: TGCGCCAGCAGCCGCGGGACAGTCGAGACCCAGTACTTC

V: TRBV10-1
size: .
D: .
J: TRBJ2-7
CDR3: CASSEGGPSYEQYF
DNA: TGCGCCAGCAGTGAAGGAGGACCCTCCTACGAGCAGTACTTC

V: TRBV5-4
size: .
D: TRBD2
J: TRBJ2-3
CDR3: CASSLRSGGGTDTQYF
DNA: TGTGCCAGCAGCTTGCGTAGCGGGGGGGGAACAGATACGCAGTATTTT

V: TRBV11-2
size: .
D: TRBD1
J: TRBJ2-5
CDR3: CASSFTRGQKETQYF
DNA: TGTGCCAGCAGCTTCACTAGGGGACAGAAAGAGACCCAGTACTTC

V: TRBV7-9
size: .
D: .
J: TRBJ2-2
CDR3: CASSLEAATSGELFF
DNA: TGTGCCAGCAGCTTAGAGGCAGCGACGTCCGGGGAGCTGTTTTTT

V: TRBV7-6
size: .
D: .
J: TRBJ2-3
CDR3: CASTKGWVGTDTQYF
DNA: TGTGCCAGCACCAAGGGTTGGGTGGGGACAGATACGCAGTATTTT

V: TRBV4-1
size: .
D: TRBD1
J: TRBJ1-6
CDR3: CASSQVQGSGNSPLHF
DNA: TGCGCCAGCAGCCAAGTACAGGGGTCAGGGAATTCACCCCTCCACTTT

V: TRBV7-2
size: .
D: TRBD1
J: TRBJ1-1
CDR3: CASSPTGIEAFF
DNA: TGTGCCAGCAGCCCGACAGGGATTGAAGCTTTCTTT

V: TRBV5-1
size: .
D: .
J: TRBJ1-2
CDR3: CASSDGYGGYGYTF
DNA: TGCGCCAGCAGCGATGGATATGGGGGCTATGGCTACACCTTC

V: TRBV10-1
size: .
D: TRBD1
J: TRBJ2-1
CDR3: CASSGRTGFTEQFF
DNA: TGCGCCAGCAGTGGCAGGACAGGGTTTACTGAGCAGTTCTTC

V: TRBV7-3
size: .
D: TRBD2
J: TRBJ2-3
CDR3: CASSPRLAGGLDTQYF
DNA: TGTGCCAGCAGCCCGAGACTAGCGGGGGGGCTGGATACGCAGTATTTT

V: TRBV6-5
size: .
D: TRBD2
J: TRBJ2-1
CDR3: CASSYTGLAGRNEQFF
DNA: TGTGCCAGCAGTTACACGGGACTAGCGGGAAGGAATGAGCAGTTCTTC

V: TRBV5-4
size: .
D: .
J: TRBJ2-7
CDR3: CASSDPGTLHYEQYF
DNA: TGTGCCAGCAGCGATCCCGGGACACTCCACTACGAGCAGTACTTC

V: TRBV28
size: once
D: .
J: TRBJ2-3
CDR3: CASSLWADGTDTQYF
DNA: TGTGCCAGCAGTTTATGGGCTGATGGAACAGATACGCAGTATTTT

V: TRBV5-1
size: .
D: .
J: TRBJ1-1
CDR3: CASSLDTNTEAFF
DNA: TGCGCCAGCAGCCTCGACACGAACACTGAAGCTTTCTTT

V: TRBV5-6
size: .
D: TRBD2
J: TRBJ2-1
CDR3: CASSLVTGTNQFF
DNA: TGTGCCAGCAGCCTCGTGACCGGGACTAATCAGTTCTTC

V: TRBV5-6
size: once
D: .
J: TRBJ1-4
CDR3: CASSLGPKATNEKLFF
DNA: TGTGCCAGCAGCTTGGGACCCAAAGCAACTAATGAAAAACTGTTTTTT

V: TRBV6-6
size: .
D: TRBD1
J: TRBJ1-3
CDR3: CASSMTGTGNTIYF
DNA: TGTGCCAGCAGCATGACAGGGACTGGAAACACCATATATTTT

V: TRBV4-2
size: .
D: TRBD1
J: TRBJ1-2
CDR3: CASSPFTGGDGYGYTF
DNA: TGTGCCAGCAGCCCATTTACAGGGGGGGACGGCTATGGCTACACCTTC

V: TRBV7-9
size: .
D: .
J: TRBJ2-7
CDR3: CASSLAGLLHEQYF
DNA: TGTGCCAGCAGCTTAGCGGGACTCCTCCACGAGCAGTACTTC

V: TRBV19
size: .
D: .
J: TRBJ1-5
CDR3: CASSGAAYSNQPQHF
DNA: TGTGCCAGTAGTGGGGCAGCGTATAGCAATCAGCCCCAGCATTTT

V: TRBV11-2
size: .
D: .
J: TRBJ2-6
CDR3: CASSLQGTISGANVLTF
DNA: TGTGCCAGCAGCTTACAAGGCACTATCTCTGGGGCCAACGTCCTGACTTTC

V: TRBV10-3
size: .
D: TRBD1
J: TRBJ2-6
CDR3: CAISVSGQGFNVLTF
DNA: TGTGCCATCAGTGTCTCGGGACAGGGCTTCAACGTCCTGACTTTC

V: TRBV7-2
size: .
D: TRBD1
J: TRBJ2-5
CDR3: CASPKLGQGTETQYF
DNA: TGTGCCAGCCCTAAGCTAGGACAGGGGACGGAGACCCAGTACTTC

V: TRBV5-6
size: .
D: .
J: TRBJ1-2
CDR3: CASSLWFQNLGLYGYTF
DNA: TGTGCCAGCAGCTTGTGGTTCCAGAACCTGGGCCTCTATGGCTACACCTTC

V: TRBV27
size: .
D: .
J: TRBJ1-2
CDR3: CASSSTGAGYTF
DNA: TGTGCCAGCAGCTCGACCGGGGCGGGCTACACCTTC

V: TRBV10-3
size: .
D: .
J: TRBJ2-2
CDR3: CAISESAPGGELFF
DNA: TGTGCCATCAGTGAGTCGGCCCCCGGAGGGGAGCTGTTTTTT

V: TRBV5-8
size: .
D: .
J: TRBJ1-5
CDR3: CASSFGNDLGQPQHF
DNA: TGTGCCAGCAGCTTCGGCAACGACTTAGGTCAGCCCCAGCATTTT

V: TRBV18
size: .
D: TRBD1
J: TRBJ1-2
CDR3: CASSLKQGYGYTF
DNA: TGTGCCAGCTCACTCAAACAGGGGTACGGCTACACCTTC

V: TRBV5-5
size: .
D: .
J: TRBJ2-5
CDR3: CASSLYYQETQYF
DNA: TGTGCCAGCAGCTTGTACTACCAAGAGACCCAGTACTTC

V: TRBV4-1
size: .
D: .
J: TRBJ1-6
CDR3: CASSQDSGTSSYSPLHF
DNA: TGCGCCAGCAGCCAAGATTCGGGGACATCTAGTTATTCACCCCTCCACTTT

V: TRBV19
size: .
D: .
J: TRBJ2-7
CDR3: CASSIWRVTHYEQYF
DNA: TGTGCCAGTAGTATCTGGCGGGTAACACACTACGAGCAGTACTTC

V: TRBV10-3
size: .
D: TRBD1
J: TRBJ2-7
CDR3: CAISGGQGAEQYF
DNA: TGTGCCATCAGTGGGGGTCAGGGGGCCGAGCAGTACTTC

V: TRBV5-4
size: .
D: .
J: TRBJ1-4
CDR3: CASSLGGGYTNEKLFF
DNA: TGTGCCAGCAGCTTGGGGGGAGGGTACACTAATGAAAAACTGTTTTTT

V: TRBV6-5
size: .
D: .
J: TRBJ2-5
CDR3: CASSLGPRQETQYF
DNA: TGTGCCAGCAGTTTGGGACCGCGGCAAGAGACCCAGTACTTC

V: TRBV18
size: .
D: TRBD2
J: TRBJ2-3
CDR3: CASSPVPTSGSTDTQYF
DNA: TGTGCCAGCTCACCTGTTCCGACTAGCGGGAGCACAGATACGCAGTATTTT

V: TRBV7-2
size: .
D: TRBD2
J: TRBJ2-7
CDR3: CASSFSSTSAEQYF
DNA: TGTGCCAGCAGCTTTAGCAGCACTAGCGCCGAGCAGTACTTC

V: TRBV11-1
size: .
D: .
J: TRBJ2-2
CDR3: CASSLEYWLAGNTGELFF
DNA: TGTGCCAGCAGCTTAGAATATTGGCTAGCCGGGAACACCGGGGAGCTGTTTTTT